Presented here are 29 T cell receptor beta chains from one specimen sequenced in a study of beta chain features in type 1 diabetes. Isolated RNA was reverse transcribed in full, so expressed TCRB transcripts were sequenced. Method: immunoSEQ multiplex PCR; TCRdb's copy keeps in-frame clones and lacks some. The sample contains 200,000 to 250,000 clones, 11% to 15% of which appear only once. The specimen was naive CD4+ T cells from blood. The receptors originated from a woman between 40 and 50 years old in good health.

In its sample, this clone was seen a few times. This chain joins TRBV6-5 and TRBJ2-7; TRBD1 is a possible D gene (6 bases). Germline CDR1 is MNHEY and CDR2 is SVGAGI. The CDR3 runs 12 residues. Between the trimmed V and J ends, which lost 5 bases and 4 bases, there was a span of 9 bases. CDR3 loop: CASSGTLYEQYF. CDR3 coding DNA: TGTGCCAGCAGTGGGACATTATACGAGCAGTACTTC.

V is TRBV10-3 and J is TRBJ2-5; D is unclear. Trimming stripped 1 base from V and 2 bases from J, with 5 bases between. Germline V gives CDR1 ENHRY, CDR2 SYGVKD. The CDR3 extends over 13 amino acids. CDR3 amino acids: CAISEFRQETQYF. The CDR3 DNA reads as TGTGCCATCAGTGAGTTTAGACAAGAGACCCAGTACTTC.

The chain has TRBV7-9 and TRBJ1-5; 7 positions match TRBD1. CDR1 is SEHNR and CDR2 is FQNEAQ in the germline V gene (reference sequence). CDR3 length equals 16 residues. V shed 5 bases and J 0 bases; nucleotides not matched to a gene: 7. In DNA, the CDR3 is TGTGCCAGCAGCCGGACAGGAATTAATAGCAATCAGCCCCAGCATTTT. The encoded protein is CASSRTGINSNQPQHF.

This clone was observed a few times. This chain connects TRBV18 to TRBJ1-1, with TRBD1 identical over 7 bases. The CDR3 contains 16 residues. The trim removed 3 bases at V and 0 bases at J, leaving 7 bases unmatched. In germline, CDR1 is KGHSH, CDR2 LQKENI. For the CDR3, the DNA is TGTGCCAGCTCACCTCGCCGGGACAGCATGAACACTGAAGCTTTCTTT. It specifies CASSPRRDSMNTEAFF.

As regards this clone: Other DNA sequences within the sample encode an identical CDR3. The chain uses TRBV7-2 and TRBJ2-7; D is ambiguous. CDR3 length: 11 residues. Germline CDR1 and CDR2: SGHTA and FQGNSA. The V and J ends lost 4 bases and 2 bases respectively, with 3 bases between them. The CDR3 DNA is TGTGCCAGCAGCTCTGCCTACGAGCAGTACTTC. This sequence encodes CASSSAYEQYF.

The V gene is TRBV7-9, the J gene TRBJ2-7; TRBD1 aligns across 10 bases. Trimming cost V 4 bases and J 6 bases; bases outside gene matches: 6. Germline loops: CDR1 SEHNR, CDR2 FQNEAQ (reference sequence). This CDR3 has 14 residues. DNA for the CDR3: TGTGCCAGCAGCTCTGGGACAGGGGCCTCCGAGCAGTACTTC. Amino acid sequence: CASSSGTGASEQYF.

This clone has more than one count but fewer than ten. The chain links TRBV5-1 to TRBJ2-4, with D uncertain. The germline V gene encodes CDR1 SGHRS and CDR2 YFSETQ. CDR3 length: 13 residues. V shed 1 base and J shed 8 bases, with 10 bases lying between them. The CDR3 spells CASSLPGKDIQYF. CDR3 nucleotide sequence: TGCGCCAGCAGCTTGCCAGGAAAGGACATTCAGTACTTC.

This clone has a handful of counts. The V call is TRBV5-4, the J call TRBJ2-6; possibly TRBD1 for D (5 bases). Germline-derived CDR1 and CDR2 are SGHNT and YYREEE (reference sequence). This CDR3 contains 15 residues. V was shortened by 2 bases and J by 6 bases, with 12 bases between the two germline ends. The CDR3 reads CASSFGLQVANVLTF. The CDR3 DNA follows: TGTGCCAGCAGCTTCGGGTTACAGGTGGCCAACGTCCTGACTTTC.

The V call is TRBV15, the J call TRBJ1-6, with 7 bases that match TRBD1. J lost 3 bases, V lost 1 base, and 9 bases had no gene match. This CDR3 is built from 18 residues. Germline lookup yields CDR1 LNHNV and CDR2 YYDKDF (reference sequence). CDR3 DNA sequence: TGTGCCACCAGCAGAGTACCCGAAGACAGGGACTATAATTCACCCCTCCACTTT. It yields the protein CATSRVPEDRDYNSPLHF.

The V gene is TRBV25-1, the J gene TRBJ2-3, with D maybe TRBD2 (5 bases). Germline V gene lookup returns CDR1 MGHDK and CDR2 SYGVNS. This CDR3 is 14 amino acids long. V gave up 2 bases and J gave up 6 bases, with 12 bases separating them. The DNA of the CDR3 is TGTGCCAGCAGTGAAGACTACGGAGGTGATACGCAGTATTTT. Residues: CASSEDYGGDTQYF. The whole variable domain, remainder taken from reference TRBV25-1 and TRBJ2-3, is EADIYQTPRYLVIGTGKKITLECSQTMGHDKMYWYQQDPGMELHLIHYSYGVNSTEKGDLSSESTVSRIRTEHFPLTLESARPSHTSQYLCASSEDYGGDTQYFGPGTRLTVL.

This chain connects TRBV6-5 to TRBJ2-3; 9 nucleotides agree with TRBD2. CDR3 length: 14 amino acids. Per the germline V gene, CDR1 is MNHEY and CDR2 is SVGAGI. V gave up 10 bases and J gave up 4 bases; unmatched junction bases: 9. The CDR3 here is CATRAGGFADTQYF. The CDR3 DNA follows: TGTGCCACCCGAGCGGGGGGTTTCGCAGATACGCAGTATTTT.

This chain joins TRBV6-1 and TRBJ1-2; maybe TRBD1 (5 bases). This CDR3 comprises 15 residues. Per the germline V gene, CDR1 is MNHNS and CDR2 is SASEGT. V was cut by 10 bases and J by 2 bases, with 20 bases left in between. The chain's CDR3 is CATLADGAPNYGYTF. For the CDR3, the DNA is TGTGCCACCCTAGCGGATGGGGCGCCGAACTATGGCTACACCTTC.

This rearrangement joins TRBV11-2 to TRBJ1-3, with D possibly matching TRBD1 (6 bases). CDR3 length equals 16 residues. Germline V gives CDR1 SGHAT, CDR2 FQNNGV. Trimming pared 5 bases from V and 0 bases from J, leaving 14 bases between. The DNA of the CDR3 is TGTGCCAGCAGCCTCCTCGGACAGTTCTCTGGAAACACCATATATTTT. This translates into CASSLLGQFSGNTIYF.

The rearrangement uses TRBV12-2 and TRBJ2-3; TRBD2, the table's D call, was not compared with the DNA. TRBV12-2 is recorded as a pseudogene. The CDR3 runs to 16 residues. CDR3 protein: CASRSVSGGAPDTQYF. CDR3 DNA: TGTGCAAGTCGCTCCGTAAGCGGGGGGGCCCCAGATACGCAGTATTTT.

This clone was found a few times. The chain couples TRBV11-2 to TRBJ2-7, with 7 nucleotides matching TRBD1. V was pared by 5 bases and J by 4 bases, with 11 bases of the junction left unmatched. Germline CDR1 is SGHAT and CDR2 is FQNNGV. The CDR3 sequence is 15 residues long. CDR3 nucleotides: TGTGCCAGCAGCCCTCTACAGGGGAACGAATACGAGCAGTACTTC. Translation gives CASSPLQGNEYEQYF.

The chain links TRBV4-2 to TRBJ2-1; no reliable D call. V gave up 0 bases and J gave up 4 bases, with 10 bases separating them. The CDR3 length is 15 residues. Germline CDR1 is LGHNA and CDR2 is YNFKEQ. CDR3 region: CASSQELAEYNEQFF. In DNA, the CDR3 is TGTGCCAGCAGCCAAGAGTTAGCAGAGTACAATGAGCAGTTCTTC.

V and J are TRBV5-1 and TRBJ2-1; possibly TRBD1 for D (5 bases). Germline V gives CDR1 SGHRS, CDR2 YFSETQ. V was shortened by 2 bases and J by 9 bases, with 9 bases between the two germline ends. The CDR3 runs 12 residues. CDR3 protein: CASSLQGVEQFF. Written as DNA, the CDR3 is TGCGCCAGCAGCTTACAAGGGGTTGAGCAGTTCTTC.

This clone was found a few times. The chain is built from TRBV5-5 and TRBJ2-6; no clear D. The germline CDR1 and CDR2 sequences are SGHKS and YYEKEE (reference sequence). V lost 3 bases, J lost 0 bases, and 13 bases lay in between. The length of the CDR3 is 17 residues. The CDR3 sequence: CASSSDRVSSGANVLTF. The DNA for the CDR3 is TGTGCCAGCAGCTCGGATCGGGTCAGCTCTGGGGCCAACGTCCTGACTTTC.

The chain combines TRBV9 with TRBJ1-2; 7 positions match TRBD1. Germline CDR1 reads SGDLS; CDR2 reads YYNGEE. Unmatched junction bases numbered 5, after V lost 4 bases and J lost 8 bases. The CDR3 has 12 amino acids. CDR3 loop: CASSLTGSGYTF. CDR3 in DNA: TGTGCCAGCAGCCTGACAGGGAGCGGCTACACCTTC.

J is TRBJ1-2 and V is TRBV6-4, with D uncertain. There are 15 residues in the CDR3. CDR1 MRHNA and CDR2 SNTAGT come from the germline V gene. V was clipped by 0 bases and J by 1 base, with 9 bases between them. CDR3: CASSDSPGLNYGYTF. The CDR3 coding sequence is TGTGCCAGCAGTGACTCGCCAGGACTTAACTATGGCTACACCTTC.

V gene TRBV2 combines with J gene TRBJ2-1; weak D call: TRBD2 (6 bases). This CDR3 has 15 amino acids. With 2 bases removed from V and 1 base from J, the gap between germline ends came to 9 bases. Germline CDR1 reads SNHLY; CDR2 reads FYNNEI. The CDR3 nucleotides read TGTGCCAGCAGTGAATTGGGGGGTTCCTACAATGAGCAGTTCTTC. Translating it yields CASSELGGSYNEQFF.

This clone was counted only a few times. The V call is TRBV9, the J call TRBJ2-3; possible D gene TRBD2, 6 bases. Germline CDR1 and CDR2: SGDLS and YYNGEE. V was shortened by 3 bases and J by 2 bases, with 13 bases between the two germline ends. The CDR3 length is 15 residues. The CDR3 bases are TGTGCCAGCAGCGCGCGGGGTGATTTCACAGATACGCAGTATTTT. Amino acid sequence: CASSARGDFTDTQYF.

The genes are TRBV19 and TRBJ1-1, with D possibly matching TRBD1 (6 bases). Germline V gene data show CDR1 as LNHDA and CDR2 as SQIVND (reference sequence). Trimming stripped 6 bases from V and 7 bases from J, with 18 bases between. The CDR3 has 14 residues. CDR3 nucleotide sequence: TGTGCCAGTAGCGCGCAGGGGAGGGCCAGTGAAGCTTTCTTT. Residues: CASSAQGRASEAFF.

The chain couples TRBV9 to TRBJ1-2, with D unclear. The V gene's germline CDR1 is SGDLS and CDR2 YYNGEE. The CDR3 loop spans 13 amino acids. Trimming left V 4 bases short and J 7 bases short, with 14 bases between. CDR3 sequence reads: CASSPRGVAGYTF. The CDR3, as DNA: TGTGCCAGCAGCCCCCGCGGGGTGGCTGGCTACACCTTC.

The table lists this clone with a few counts. V gene TRBV2 combines with J gene TRBJ2-3; 7 bases map to TRBD1. This CDR3 contains 17 residues. Trimming at V came to 7 bases and at J to 1 base, leaving 14 bases not matched to a gene. The germline V gene has CDR1 SNHLY and CDR2 FYNNEI. The CDR3 is CASIKTGVVLGTDTQYF. CDR3 nucleotides: TGTGCCAGCATCAAAACAGGGGTAGTACTCGGCACAGATACGCAGTATTTT.

V is TRBV14 and J is TRBJ2-7; 11 bases are a match to TRBD2. The CDR3 sequence is 16 residues long. Germline values: CDR1 SGHDN, CDR2 FVKESK. V dropped 4 bases and J dropped 4; count of bases not matched to a gene: 9. The CDR3 loop is CASSLPGSGGAYEQYF. In DNA, the CDR3 is TGTGCCAGCAGCCTCCCGGGTAGCGGGGGGGCTTACGAGCAGTACTTC.

This clone was counted ten times or more. The chain has TRBV7-9 and TRBJ2-5; TRBD1 might be the D (5 bases). Germline V gene lookup returns CDR1 SEHNR and CDR2 FQNEAQ (reference sequence). V dropped 5 bases and J dropped 2 bases, with 15 bases sitting between them. This CDR3 region has 15 residues. In nucleotides, the CDR3 is TGTGCCAGCAGCCCGATCATGGGGCTTCAAGAGACCCAGTACTTC. Amino acids: CASSPIMGLQETQYF.

This clone was counted between two and nine times. CDR3 amino acids: CATSRSTGWTEAFF. The CDR3 nucleotides are TGTGCCACCAGCAGATCGACGGGGTGGACTGAAGCTTTCTTT. The chain couples TRBV15 to TRBJ1-1; unclear D gene. This CDR3 has 14 amino acids. V lost 2 bases and J lost 5, with 12 bases in between. Germline V gene sequence: CDR1 LNHNV, CDR2 YYDKDF (reference sequence).

The chain employs TRBV7-8 and TRBJ1-1; the D is unclear. The germline CDR1 and CDR2 sequences are SGHVS and FQNEAQ. V was cut by 8 bases and J by 0 bases, with 4 bases left in between. The CDR3 has 11 residues. CDR3 nucleotides: TGTGCCAGCCAAATGAACACTGAAGCTTTCTTT. This gives the protein CASQMNTEAFF.